The clone carrying this T cell receptor (beta chain) occurred many times. The record originates from a study of T cells in Graves' hyperthyroidism and ophthalmopathy. PBMCs came from 9 to 10 ml fresh peripheral blood. This CDR3 has 14 residues. Germline V gene lookup returns CDR1 MNHEY and CDR2 SVGEGT. The V and J ends lost 10 bases and 1 base respectively, with 11 bases between them. Amplification of TCR beta CDR3 regions was performed using RNA transcripts as template. In the first-round RT-PCR of the TCR CDR3, the HTBI primer set was used. TCRdb called the multiplex PCR reads again in MiXCR, with one record for every CDR3 protein. In the table there are more than 350,000 distinct CDR3 sequences, nearly 15% of which are singletons.

Material: blood. The chain recombines TRBV6-2 or TRBV6-3 with TRBJ2-6; no reliable D call. This receptor was identified in a woman aged 60-75 years with Graves' ophthalmopathy. CDR3 protein: CATLPDSGANVLTF. For the CDR3, the DNA is TGTGCCACCCTCCCGGATTCTGGGGCCAACGTCCTGACTTTC.